One sample yielded the 9 T cell receptor beta chains listed below, sequenced in a study of T cells expressing NK-cell markers. From the 5' RACE reads, TCRdb lists one entry per CDR3 protein and no DNA. Its table lists about 160,000 distinct CDR3 sequences. Sequenced material: blood T cells: a sorted CD56 or NKG2C T cell subset, CD4+ or CD8+ T cells, or bulk PBMC T cells (not recorded which). These receptors were collected from a woman aged 18-69 years in good health.

The chain joins TRBV5-1 to TRBJ1-3. This CDR3 spans 14 amino acids. Germline lookup yields CDR1 SGHRS and CDR2 YFSETQ. The CDR3 region is CASSLAAYGNTIYF.

The J gene is TRBJ2-1, the V gene TRBV27; no DNA is available, so the TRBD2 call from TCRdb remains unchecked. From germline, CDR1 is MNHEY and CDR2 SMNVEV (reference sequence). This CDR3 comprises 16 residues. The CDR3 protein is CASSMGSGGYSNEQFF.

The chain combines TRBV20-1 with TRBJ2-7; TCRdb selects TRBD1, and the lack of DNA leaves this call unchecked. CDR1 and CDR2 from the germline V gene are DFQATT and SNEGSKA (reference sequence). The CDR3 runs 12 residues. The CDR3 here is CSARDGSYEQYF.

The CDR3 reads CASSHRHNYEQYF. V is TRBV3-1 and J is TRBJ2-7. Germline CDR1 is LGHDT and CDR2 is YNNKEL (reference sequence). This CDR3 comprises 13 residues.

J is TRBJ2-5 and V is TRBV4-1; TCRdb lists TRBD1, though no DNA is available to test this call. The CDR3 sequence is 13 residues long. Germline V CDR1 and CDR2: MGHRA, YSYEKL. The CDR3 is CASSQGRGETQYF.

The gene calls are TRBV9 and TRBJ2-1; TCRdb's D gene call, TRBD2, goes unchecked for lack of DNA. This CDR3 is built from 14 residues. Germline CDR1 is SGDLS and CDR2 is YYNGEE. This CDR3 is CASQSGSGLNEQFF.

This chain joins TRBV7-3 and TRBJ2-5. The CDR3 is made up of 13 amino acids. The V gene's germline CDR1 is SGHTA and CDR2 FQGTGA. The CDR3 protein is CASSLGEAETQYF.

The rearrangement uses TRBV12-3 or TRBV12-4 and TRBJ2-1; TCRdb reports TRBD2, a call that lacks DNA to check it against. The CDR3 contains 15 residues. The CDR3 here is CASSWDRTRLDEQFF.

V is TRBV4-1 and J is TRBJ1-1; TCRdb designates TRBD1, a call that cannot be tested without DNA. This CDR3 has 16 residues. In germline, CDR1 is MGHRA, CDR2 YSYEKL. The CDR3 loop is CASSPYRGPKNTEAFF.